This TCR beta chain was retrieved from a study of vaccination effects on CD4 cells after COVID-19. Worth noting for this clone: What it binds is unknown.

Notes on the study in general: Researchers reported few convalescent patients and no early post-infection timepoints in the study. Nearly all vaccine-induced clones in healthy recipients recognized only SARS-CoV-2.

With the ViraFEST assay, the study expanded antigen-specific CD4+ T cells using viral peptide pools, then sequenced them. Culture lasted about 11 days before CD4+ T cell isolation. Previously uninfected by SARS-CoV-2, the vaccine recipients also showed negative nucleocapsid antibodies. About 2.2 million PBMC per well received 10 IU/ml IL-2 and roughly 10 ug/ml peptides in culture. Libraries were prepared by immunoSEQ multiplex PCR; TCRdb keeps only in-frame clonotypes and omits some of them. The data show 50,000 to 65,000 clones, with 80% to 85% seen just once and about 2.2% held by the top ten. Material: CD4+ T cells from PBMCs cultured with HCoV-229E spike peptides, obtained before COVID-19 vaccination. The clonotype was recovered from a human donor who received a COVID-19 vaccine.

For the CDR3, the DNA is TGTGCCAGCAGCGTCGGGTCGGCTGAAAAACTGTTTTTT. It translates to CASSVGSAEKLFF. This sequence joins TRBV9 and TRBJ1-4, with D uncertain. V was trimmed by 2 bases and J by 7 bases, leaving 9 bases between them. Germline CDR1 is SGDLS and CDR2 is YYNGEE. The CDR3 contains 13 residues.